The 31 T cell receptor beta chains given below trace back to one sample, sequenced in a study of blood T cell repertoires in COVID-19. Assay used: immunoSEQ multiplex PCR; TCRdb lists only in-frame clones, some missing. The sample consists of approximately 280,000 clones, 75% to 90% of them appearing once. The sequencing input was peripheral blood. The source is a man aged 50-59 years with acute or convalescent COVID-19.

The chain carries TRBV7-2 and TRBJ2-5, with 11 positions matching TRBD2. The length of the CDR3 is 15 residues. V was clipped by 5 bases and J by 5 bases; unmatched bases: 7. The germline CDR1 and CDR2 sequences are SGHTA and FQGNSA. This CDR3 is CASSLGLAEGETQYF. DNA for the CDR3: TGTGCCAGCAGCCTGGGACTAGCGGAAGGCGAGACCCAGTACTTC.

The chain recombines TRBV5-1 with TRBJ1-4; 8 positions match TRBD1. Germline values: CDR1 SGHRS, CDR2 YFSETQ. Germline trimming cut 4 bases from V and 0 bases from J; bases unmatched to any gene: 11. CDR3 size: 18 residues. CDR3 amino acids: CASSLGQGGTATNEKLFF. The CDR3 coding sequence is TGCGCCAGCAGCCTAGGACAGGGTGGAACTGCAACTAATGAAAAACTGTTTTTT.

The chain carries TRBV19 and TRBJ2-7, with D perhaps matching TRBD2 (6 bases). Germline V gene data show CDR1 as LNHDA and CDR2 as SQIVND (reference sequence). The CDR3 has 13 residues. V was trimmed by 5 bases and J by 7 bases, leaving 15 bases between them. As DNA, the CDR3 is TGTGCCAGTAGTCCGACAGCGGCGGGGGAGCAGTACTTC. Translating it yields CASSPTAAGEQYF. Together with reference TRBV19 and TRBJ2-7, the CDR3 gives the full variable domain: DGGITQSPKYLFRKEGQNVTLSCEQNLNHDAMYWYRQDPGQGLRLIYYSQIVNDFQKGDIAEGYSVSREKKESFPLTVTSAQKNPTAFYLCASSPTAAGEQYFGPGTRLTVT.

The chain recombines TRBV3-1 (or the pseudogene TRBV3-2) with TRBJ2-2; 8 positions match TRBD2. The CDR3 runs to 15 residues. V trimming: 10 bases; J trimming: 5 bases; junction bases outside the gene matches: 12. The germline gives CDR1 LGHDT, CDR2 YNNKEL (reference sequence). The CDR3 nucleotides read TGTGCCACCAGAGCGAGCGGGGGCGGGACCGGGGAGCTGTTTTTT. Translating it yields CATRASGGGTGELFF.

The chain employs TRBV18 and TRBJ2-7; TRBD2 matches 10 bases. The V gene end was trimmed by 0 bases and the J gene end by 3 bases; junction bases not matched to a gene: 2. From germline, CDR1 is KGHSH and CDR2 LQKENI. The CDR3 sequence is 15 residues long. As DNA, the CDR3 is TGTGCCAGCTCACCACCCCTAGCGGGGGTCTACGAGCAGTACTTC. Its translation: CASSPPLAGVYEQYF.

The CDR3 coding sequence is TGTGCCAGCAGCCAGGACAGGGGCGTCTATGGCTACACCTTC. Its protein is CASSQDRGVYGYTF. The J gene is TRBJ1-2, the V gene TRBV7-2; 9 positions match TRBD1. CDR3 size: 14 residues. CDR1 and CDR2 from the germline V gene are SGHTA and FQGNSA. Trimming took 5 bases from V and 4 from J; bases not matched to a gene: 5.

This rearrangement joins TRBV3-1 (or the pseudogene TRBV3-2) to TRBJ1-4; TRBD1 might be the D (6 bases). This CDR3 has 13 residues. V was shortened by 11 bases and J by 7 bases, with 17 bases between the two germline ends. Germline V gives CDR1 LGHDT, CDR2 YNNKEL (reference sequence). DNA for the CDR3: TGTGCCGCTACGGGGGGGCCGGGTGAAAAACTGTTTTTT. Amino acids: CAATGGPGEKLFF.

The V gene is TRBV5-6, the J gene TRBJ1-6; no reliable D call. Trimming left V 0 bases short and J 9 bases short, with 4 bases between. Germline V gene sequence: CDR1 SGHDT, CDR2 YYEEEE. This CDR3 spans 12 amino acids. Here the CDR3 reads CASSLVGSPLHF. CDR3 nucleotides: TGTGCCAGCAGCTTGGTCGGTTCACCCCTCCACTTT. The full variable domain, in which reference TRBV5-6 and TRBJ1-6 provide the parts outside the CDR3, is DAGVTQSPTHLIKTRGQQVTLRCSPKSGHDTVSWYQQALGQGPQFIFQYYEEEERQRGNFPDRFSGHQFPNYSSELNVNALLLGDSALYLCASSLVGSPLHFGNGTRLTVT.

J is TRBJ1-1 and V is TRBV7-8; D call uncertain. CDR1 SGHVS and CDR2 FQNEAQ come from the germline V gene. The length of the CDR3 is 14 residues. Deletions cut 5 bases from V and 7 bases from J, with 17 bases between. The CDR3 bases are TGTGCCAGCAGCCCTGACCCGGGTGCGAGTGAAGCTTTCTTT. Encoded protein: CASSPDPGASEAFF.

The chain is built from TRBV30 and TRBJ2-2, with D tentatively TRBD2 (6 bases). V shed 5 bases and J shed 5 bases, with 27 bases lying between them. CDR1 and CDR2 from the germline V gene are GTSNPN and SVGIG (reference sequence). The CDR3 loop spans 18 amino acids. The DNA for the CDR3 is TGTGCCTGGGGCTATAGGCCATCCGGACTATCTCTTACCGGGGAGCTGTTTTTT. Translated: CAWGYRPSGLSLTGELFF.

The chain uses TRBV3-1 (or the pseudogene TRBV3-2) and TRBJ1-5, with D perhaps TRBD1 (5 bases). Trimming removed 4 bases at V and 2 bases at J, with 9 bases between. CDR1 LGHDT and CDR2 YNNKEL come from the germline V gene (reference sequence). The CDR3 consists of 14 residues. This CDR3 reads CASSLGQGNQPQHF. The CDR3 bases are TGTGCCAGCAGCCTGGGGCAGGGCAATCAGCCCCAGCATTTT.

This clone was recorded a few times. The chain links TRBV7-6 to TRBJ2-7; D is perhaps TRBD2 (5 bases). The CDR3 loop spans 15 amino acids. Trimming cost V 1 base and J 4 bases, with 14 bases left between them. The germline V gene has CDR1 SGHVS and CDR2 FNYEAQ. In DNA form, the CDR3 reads TGTGCCAGCAGCTTAGAATCCGCTAAGCGGTACGAGCAGTACTTC. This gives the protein CASSLESAKRYEQYF.

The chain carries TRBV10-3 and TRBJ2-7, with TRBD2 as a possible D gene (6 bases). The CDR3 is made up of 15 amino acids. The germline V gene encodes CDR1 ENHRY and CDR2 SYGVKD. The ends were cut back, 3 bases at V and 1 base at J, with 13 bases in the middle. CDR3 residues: CAISDSGSFSYEQYF. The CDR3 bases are TGTGCCATCAGTGATTCCGGGAGCTTTTCCTACGAGCAGTACTTC.

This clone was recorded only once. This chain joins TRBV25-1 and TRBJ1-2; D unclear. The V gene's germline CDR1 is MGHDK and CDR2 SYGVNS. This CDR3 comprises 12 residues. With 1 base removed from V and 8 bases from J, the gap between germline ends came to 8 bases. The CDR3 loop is CASSEFPSGYTF. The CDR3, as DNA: TGTGCCAGCAGTGAATTCCCTTCGGGCTACACCTTC.

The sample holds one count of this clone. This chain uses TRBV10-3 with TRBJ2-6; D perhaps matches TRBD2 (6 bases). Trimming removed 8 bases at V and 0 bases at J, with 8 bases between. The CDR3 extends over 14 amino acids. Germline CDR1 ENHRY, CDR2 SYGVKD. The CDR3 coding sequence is TGTGCCATCGGGGGGTACTCTGGGGCCAACGTCCTGACTTTC. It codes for CAIGGYSGANVLTF.

CDR3: CASSYPSSTYEQFF. In DNA form, the CDR3 reads TGTGCCAGCAGCTACCCTTCTAGTACCTATGAGCAGTTCTTC. This chain links TRBV7-9 with TRBJ2-1; D uncertain. The CDR3 totals 14 residues. Germline CDR1 SEHNR, CDR2 FQNEAQ (reference sequence). Trimming left V 4 bases short and J 8 bases short, with 15 bases between.

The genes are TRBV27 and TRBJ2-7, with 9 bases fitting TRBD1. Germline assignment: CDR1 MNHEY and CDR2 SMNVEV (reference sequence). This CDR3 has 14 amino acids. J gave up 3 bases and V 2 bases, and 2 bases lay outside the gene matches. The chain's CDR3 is CASSLRTGVYEQYF. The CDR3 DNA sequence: TGTGCCAGCAGTTTACGGACAGGGGTCTACGAGCAGTACTTC.

The CDR3 DNA sequence: TGTGCCAGCAACCCCGCGGGCGGAGGCACTGAAGCTTTCTTT. Translating it yields CASNPAGGGTEAFF. This chain links TRBV6-5 with TRBJ1-1; no reliable D call. The CDR3 contains 14 residues. Germline assignment: CDR1 MNHEY and CDR2 SVGAGI. V shed 7 bases and J shed 4 bases, with 16 bases lying between them.

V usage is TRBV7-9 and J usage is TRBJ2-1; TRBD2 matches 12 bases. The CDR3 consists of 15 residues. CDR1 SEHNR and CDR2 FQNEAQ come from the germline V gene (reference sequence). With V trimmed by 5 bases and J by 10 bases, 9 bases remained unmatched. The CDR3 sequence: CASSRGLAGIEEQFF. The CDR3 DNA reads TGTGCCAGCAGCCGAGGACTAGCGGGGATCGAGGAGCAGTTCTTC. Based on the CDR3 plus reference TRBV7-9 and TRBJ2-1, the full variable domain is DTGVSQNPRHKITKRGQNVTFRCDPISEHNRLYWYRQTLGQGPEFLTYFQNEAQLEKSRLLSDRFSAERPKGSFSTLEIQRTEQGDSAMYLCASSRGLAGIEEQFFGPGTRLTVL.

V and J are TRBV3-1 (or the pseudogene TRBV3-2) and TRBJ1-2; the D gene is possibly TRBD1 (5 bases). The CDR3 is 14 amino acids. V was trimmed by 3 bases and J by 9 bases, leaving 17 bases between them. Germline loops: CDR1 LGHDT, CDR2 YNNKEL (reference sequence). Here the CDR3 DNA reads TGTGCCAGCAGCCACCCACATGGGGCCCTTCGCTACACCTTC. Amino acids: CASSHPHGALRYTF.

The CDR3 nucleotides read TGTGCCAGCAGCTTGGATGGGGCTTATCAGCCCCAGCATTTT. Its protein product is CASSLDGAYQPQHF. V gene TRBV5-5 combines with J gene TRBJ1-5; possibly TRBD1 for D (5 bases). V shed 0 bases and J shed 5 bases, with 9 bases lying between them. This CDR3 is 14 amino acids long. CDR1 SGHKS and CDR2 YYEKEE come from the germline V gene (reference sequence). The whole variable domain, filled in from reference TRBV5-5 and TRBJ1-5, reads DAGVTQSPTHLIKTRGQQVTLRCSPISGHKSVSWYQQVLGQGPQFIFQYYEKEERGRGNFPDRFSARQFPNYSSELNVNALLLGDSALYLCASSLDGAYQPQHFGDGTRLSIL.

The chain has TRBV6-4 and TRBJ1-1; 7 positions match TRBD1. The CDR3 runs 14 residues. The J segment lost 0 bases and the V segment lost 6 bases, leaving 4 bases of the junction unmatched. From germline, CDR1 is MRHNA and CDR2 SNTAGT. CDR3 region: CASRAGGMNTEAFF. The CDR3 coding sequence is TGTGCCAGCAGGGCAGGGGGGATGAACACTGAAGCTTTCTTT.

In DNA, the CDR3 is TGTGCCAGCTCACACAATGACGGGGGAGAGCAGTTCTTC. Protein product: CASSHNDGGEQFF. This chain connects TRBV3-1 (or the pseudogene TRBV3-2) to TRBJ2-1, with D perhaps TRBD2 (6 bases). CDR1 is LGHDT and CDR2 is YNNKEL in the germline V gene (reference sequence). The CDR3 runs 13 residues. Trimming shortened V by 8 bases and J by 10 bases, and 18 bases separated the two germline ends.

The CDR3 region is CASSQAQRTGELFF. DNA for the CDR3: TGTGCCAGCAGCCAAGCCCAGCGGACCGGGGAGCTGTTTTTT. The chain couples TRBV3-1 (or the pseudogene TRBV3-2) to TRBJ2-2, with a possible D match to TRBD2 (5 bases). The CDR3 totals 14 residues. Trimming took off 1 base at V and 5 bases at J, with 8 bases between the two ends. Germline CDR1 reads LGHDT; CDR2 reads YNNKEL (reference sequence).

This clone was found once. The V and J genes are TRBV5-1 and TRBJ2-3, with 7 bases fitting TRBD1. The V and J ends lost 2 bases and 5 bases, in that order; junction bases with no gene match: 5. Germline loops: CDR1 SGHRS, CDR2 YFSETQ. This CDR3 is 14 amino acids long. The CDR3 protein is CASSLGTAGDTQYF. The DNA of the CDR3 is TGCGCCAGCAGCTTAGGGACAGCTGGAGATACGCAGTATTTT. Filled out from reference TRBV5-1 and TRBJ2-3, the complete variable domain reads KAGVTQTPRYLIKTRGQQVTLSCSPISGHRSVSWYQQTPGQGLQFLFEYFSETQRNKGNFPGRFSGRQFSNSRSEMNVSTLELGDSALYLCASSLGTAGDTQYFGPGTRLTVL.

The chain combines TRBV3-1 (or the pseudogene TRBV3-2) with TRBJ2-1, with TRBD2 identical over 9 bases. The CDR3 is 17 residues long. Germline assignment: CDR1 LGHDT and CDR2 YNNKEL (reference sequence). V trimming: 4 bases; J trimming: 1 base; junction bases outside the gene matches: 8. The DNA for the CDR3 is TGTGCCAGCAGCCCCTATAGTAGCGGGGGTTCCTACAATGAGCAGTTCTTC. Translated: CASSPYSSGGSYNEQFF.

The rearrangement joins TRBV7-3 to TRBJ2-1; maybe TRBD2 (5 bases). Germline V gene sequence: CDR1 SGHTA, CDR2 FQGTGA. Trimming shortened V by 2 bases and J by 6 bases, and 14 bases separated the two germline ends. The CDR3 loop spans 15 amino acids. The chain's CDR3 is CASSLAPLEGNEQFF. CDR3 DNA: TGTGCCAGCAGCTTAGCCCCGTTAGAGGGCAATGAGCAGTTCTTC.

For the CDR3, the DNA is TGTGCCAGCAGCTTACTGAGGGGGCAGGCCCCAAGGGAGACCCAGTACTTC. This sequence encodes CASSLLRGQAPRETQYF. This sequence joins TRBV5-6 and TRBJ2-5, with 7 bases lining up with TRBD1. The CDR3 extends over 17 amino acids. The junction had 15 bases not matched to a gene; V was cut back by 2 bases and J by 5 bases. Germline CDR1 reads SGHDT; CDR2 reads YYEEEE.

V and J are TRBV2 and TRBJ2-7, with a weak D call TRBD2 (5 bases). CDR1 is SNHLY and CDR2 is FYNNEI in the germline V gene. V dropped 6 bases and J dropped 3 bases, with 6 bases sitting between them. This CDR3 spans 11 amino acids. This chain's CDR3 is CASREGYEQYF. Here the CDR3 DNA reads TGTGCCAGCAGAGAGGGCTACGAGCAGTACTTC. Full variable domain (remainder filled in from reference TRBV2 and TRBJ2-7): EPEVTQTPSHQVTQMGQEVILRCVPISNHLYFYWYRQILGQKVEFLVSFYNNEISEKSEIFDDQFSVERPDGSNFTLKIRSTKLEDSAMYFCASREGYEQYFGPGTRLTVT.

CDR3 residues: CASSQPGTERVSGYTF. CDR3 DNA: TGTGCCAGCAGCCAGCCCGGGACAGAAAGGGTTTCTGGCTACACCTTC. This chain links TRBV3-1 (or the pseudogene TRBV3-2) with TRBJ1-2; 7 nucleotides align to TRBD1. Germline V lookup: CDR1 LGHDT, CDR2 YNNKEL (reference sequence). V shed 3 bases, J shed 7 bases, and the junction held 14 bases outside the gene matches. The CDR3 consists of 16 residues.

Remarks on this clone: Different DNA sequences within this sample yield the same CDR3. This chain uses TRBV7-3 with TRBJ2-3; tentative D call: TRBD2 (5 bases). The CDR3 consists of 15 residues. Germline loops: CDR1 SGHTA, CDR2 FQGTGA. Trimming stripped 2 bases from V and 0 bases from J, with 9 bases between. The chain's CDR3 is CASSLVGGSTDTQYF. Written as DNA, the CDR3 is TGTGCCAGCAGCTTAGTAGGCGGGAGCACAGATACGCAGTATTTT.